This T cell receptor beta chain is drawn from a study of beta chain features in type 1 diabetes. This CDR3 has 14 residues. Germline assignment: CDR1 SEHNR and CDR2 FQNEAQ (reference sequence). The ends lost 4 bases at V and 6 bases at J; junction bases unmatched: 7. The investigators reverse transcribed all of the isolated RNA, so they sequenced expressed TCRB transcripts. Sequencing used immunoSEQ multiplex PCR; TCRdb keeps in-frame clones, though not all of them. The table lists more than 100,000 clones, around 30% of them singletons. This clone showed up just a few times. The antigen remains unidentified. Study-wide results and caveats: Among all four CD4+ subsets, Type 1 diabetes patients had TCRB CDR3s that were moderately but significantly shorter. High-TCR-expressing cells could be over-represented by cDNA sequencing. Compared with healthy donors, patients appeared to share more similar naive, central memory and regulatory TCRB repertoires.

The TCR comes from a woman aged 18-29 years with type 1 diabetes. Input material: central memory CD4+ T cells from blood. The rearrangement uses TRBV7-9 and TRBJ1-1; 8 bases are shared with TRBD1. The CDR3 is CASSSSGGAAEAFF. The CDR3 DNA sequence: TGTGCCAGCAGCTCCTCAGGGGGCGCAGCTGAAGCTTTCTTT.